The 22 T cell receptor beta chains below were found in one sample sequenced in a study of identical twins. TCRdb called the 5' RACE reads again in MiXCR, with one record for every CDR3 protein. Of under 900,000 distinct CDR3 sequences listed, 9% to 15% are singletons. The same specimen was also included in a second study, on yellow fever vaccine responses in identical twins.

The specimen was PBMCs. These receptors all come from a woman under 30 in good health.

V gene TRBV6-1 combines with J gene TRBJ2-7; 9 bases match TRBD1. Losses at the gene ends were 6 bases for V and 2 bases for J; bases not matched to a gene: 5. Germline V gene sequence: CDR1 MNHNS, CDR2 SASEGT. The CDR3 sequence is 14 residues long. The DNA of the CDR3 is TGTGCCAGCAGACGGACAGGGGTCCCCTACGAGCAGTACTTC. Translating gives CASRRTGVPYEQYF.

This clonotype was seen more than once but under ten times. The chain carries TRBV11-3 and TRBJ2-1; perhaps TRBD2 as D (6 bases). Trimming removed 0 bases from V and 7 bases from J, with 19 bases in between. The CDR3 is made up of 17 amino acids. Germline CDR1 is SGHNT and CDR2 is YENEEA. The CDR3 DNA is TGTGCCAGCAGCTTAGAAGGCCCTAGCGCGCTTCGGAATGAGCAGTTCTTC. It codes for CASSLEGPSALRNEQFF.

J is TRBJ2-3 and V is TRBV12-3 or TRBV12-4; 7 bases fit TRBD1. The J segment lost 4 bases and the V segment lost 10 bases, leaving 11 bases of the junction unmatched. The CDR3 runs to 14 residues. CDR3 sequence: CAIFKGARADTQYF. The CDR3 DNA reads as TGTGCCATTTTCAAGGGGGCGCGGGCAGATACGCAGTATTTT.

This clonotype has a handful of counts. The genes are TRBV11-2 and TRBJ2-3, with 8 bases identical to TRBD2. After removal of 2 bases from V and 0 bases from J, the junction contained 13 bases not matched to a gene. CDR1 and CDR2 from the germline V gene are SGHAT and FQNNGV. This CDR3 is built from 19 residues. The CDR3 loop reads CASSLRLTSAQTSTDTQYF. Here the CDR3 DNA reads TGTGCCAGCAGCTTAAGATTGACTAGCGCACAGACTAGCACAGATACGCAGTATTTT.

The V gene is TRBV20-1, the J gene TRBJ1-1, with D uncertain. Germline values: CDR1 DFQATT, CDR2 SNEGSKA (reference sequence). The CDR3 is made up of 14 amino acids. Trimming cost V 0 bases and J 3 bases, with 11 bases left between them. The CDR3 protein is CSARDTTADTEAFF. CDR3 DNA sequence: TGCAGTGCTAGAGATACGACGGCAGACACTGAAGCTTTCTTT.

This clonotype has more than one count but fewer than ten. CDR3 amino acids: CATYSGTDTQYF. The CDR3 region has the DNA TGTGCCACCTATTCGGGCACAGATACGCAGTATTTT. V usage is TRBV2 and J usage is TRBJ2-3; the D is unclear. The CDR3 has 12 residues. V was pared by 10 bases and J by 1 base, with 9 bases between. Germline assignment: CDR1 SNHLY and CDR2 FYNNEI.

V is TRBV12-3 or TRBV12-4 and J is TRBJ2-3; D might be TRBD1 or TRBD2, each matching 5 bases. V gave up 4 bases and J gave up 0 bases, with 11 bases separating them. The CDR3 contains 15 residues. The CDR3, as DNA: TGTGCCAGCAGTTGGCCCGAGGGGAGCACAGATACGCAGTATTTT. Its protein product is CASSWPEGSTDTQYF.

The V call is TRBV12-3 or TRBV12-4, the J call TRBJ2-1; D gene uncertain. V was clipped by 2 bases and J by 5 bases, with 10 bases between them. The CDR3 runs 14 residues. The CDR3 sequence: CASSLLNVNNEQFF. The CDR3 region has the DNA TGTGCCAGCAGTTTACTAAACGTAAACAATGAGCAGTTCTTC.

The chain links TRBV12-3 or TRBV12-4 to TRBJ2-2, with 7 bases fitting TRBD2. J lost 5 bases, V lost 5 bases, and 5 bases had no gene match. The CDR3 runs 14 residues. The CDR3 region is CASSILAVTGELFF. Here the CDR3 DNA reads TGTGCCAGCAGTATCCTAGCGGTGACCGGGGAGCTGTTTTTT.

The J gene is TRBJ2-1, the V gene TRBV18; 9 bases are a match to TRBD2. This CDR3 is built from 15 residues. The germline gives CDR1 KGHSH, CDR2 LQKENI. The V segment lost 1 base and the J segment 5 bases; nucleotides outside the gene matches: 3. The CDR3, as DNA: TGTGCCAGCTCACCACTAGCGGGAGACGACAATGAGCAGTTCTTC. Amino acids: CASSPLAGDDNEQFF.

The chain joins TRBV11-3 to TRBJ2-7; TRBD2 matches 8 bases. The CDR3 contains 14 residues. The germline CDR1 and CDR2 sequences are SGHNT and YENEEA. Germline trimming cut 5 bases from V and 5 bases from J; bases unmatched to any gene: 8. The CDR3 loop is CASSTGLVGNEQYF. The CDR3 coding sequence is TGTGCCAGCAGCACGGGACTAGTGGGGAACGAGCAGTACTTC.

V gene TRBV19 combines with J gene TRBJ2-3, with D perhaps matching TRBD1 (6 bases). CDR1 is LNHDA, CDR2 SQIVND, per germline (reference sequence). This CDR3 region has 13 residues. The ends were cut back, 5 bases at V and 4 bases at J, with 10 bases in the middle. The CDR3 DNA is TGTGCCAGTAGTGTACAGGGTGCAGATACGCAGTATTTT. It translates to CASSVQGADTQYF. Looking up the rest from reference TRBV19 and TRBJ2-3 gives the full variable domain: DGGITQSPKYLFRKEGQNVTLSCEQNLNHDAMYWYRQDPGQGLRLIYYSQIVNDFQKGDIAEGYSVSREKKESFPLTVTSAQKNPTAFYLCASSVQGADTQYFGPGTRLTVL.

This clonotype turned up a few times. This chain uses TRBV7-9 with TRBJ2-7; no clear D gene. V was cut by 2 bases and J by 0 bases, with 11 bases left in between. The CDR3 extends over 15 amino acids. The V gene's germline CDR1 is SEHNR and CDR2 FQNEAQ (reference sequence). The CDR3 coding sequence is TGTGCCAGCAGCTTAAATGCCCCGAGCTCCTACGAGCAGTACTTC. This codes for CASSLNAPSSYEQYF. Full variable domain (rest looked up from reference TRBV7-9 and TRBJ2-7): DTGVSQNPRHKITKRGQNVTFRCDPISEHNRLYWYRQTLGQGPEFLTYFQNEAQLEKSRLLSDRFSAERPKGSFSTLEIQRTEQGDSAMYLCASSLNAPSSYEQYFGPGTRLTVT.

This clonotype was found a few times. V and J are TRBV12-3 or TRBV12-4 and TRBJ1-1, with a possible D match to TRBD1 (6 bases). The CDR3 spans 15 residues. The V end was cut by 7 bases, the J end by 5 bases, with 20 bases between. The CDR3 sequence: CASNPIPLGATEAFF. The CDR3 bases are TGTGCCAGCAATCCAATTCCCCTGGGGGCGACTGAAGCTTTCTTT.

In this sample, this clonotype turned up many times. The chain links TRBV13 to TRBJ2-1; D is perhaps TRBD1 (6 bases). Germline values: CDR1 PRHDT, CDR2 FYEKMQ (reference sequence). Trimming took 3 bases from V and 0 from J, leaving 21 bases between them. This CDR3 region has 19 residues. As DNA, the CDR3 is TGTGCCAGCAGCTTCCCCCAGGGGTCGCTAAGGAGCTCCTACAATGAGCAGTTCTTC. This codes for CASSFPQGSLRSSYNEQFF.

The J gene is TRBJ2-7, the V gene TRBV9; the D gene is possibly TRBD2 (6 bases). Germline CDR1 and CDR2: SGDLS and YYNGEE. This CDR3 comprises 15 residues. V was cut by 0 bases and J by 5 bases, with 15 bases left in between. The CDR3 region has the DNA TGTGCCAGCAGCGTAGGAGTAATGGCTAGCGACGAGCAGTACTTC. Its translation: CASSVGVMASDEQYF.

This sequence joins TRBV12-3 or TRBV12-4 and TRBJ2-3, with D unresolved. Trimming stripped 2 bases from V and 0 bases from J, with 9 bases between. CDR3 length: 15 amino acids. The CDR3 DNA reads TGTGCCAGCAGTTTAATGGCTAAAAGCACAGATACGCAGTATTTT. It yields the protein CASSLMAKSTDTQYF.

The gene calls are TRBV20-1 and TRBJ2-7, with a possible D match to TRBD1 (6 bases). This CDR3 comprises 14 residues. From germline, CDR1 is DFQATT and CDR2 SNEGSKA (reference sequence). Trimming took 3 bases from V and 2 from J, leaving 14 bases between them. The chain's CDR3 is CSARARDKAYEQYV. The CDR3 nucleotides are TGCAGTGCTAGGGCTCGGGACAAGGCCTACGAGCAGTACGTC.

This chain uses TRBV20-1 with TRBJ1-1; D may be TRBD1 (5 bases). CDR3 length: 12 amino acids. CDR1 DFQATT and CDR2 SNEGSKA come from the germline V gene (reference sequence). Trimming pared 6 bases from V and 9 bases from J, leaving 17 bases between. The CDR3 spells CSAGPTSPQAFF. For the CDR3, the DNA is TGCAGTGCGGGGCCAACGTCCCCGCAAGCTTTCTTT.

At least ten counts were recorded for this clonotype. V usage is TRBV6-5 and J usage is TRBJ2-5; TRBD1 matches 10 bases. The CDR3 contains 18 residues. Germline CDR1 and CDR2: MNHEY and SVGAGI. V lost 4 bases, J lost 5 bases, and 16 bases stayed unmatched. The CDR3 sequence is CASSSHPPTGGYGETQYF. As DNA, the CDR3 is TGTGCCAGCAGTTCACACCCTCCGACAGGGGGCTATGGGGAGACCCAGTACTTC.

The chain has TRBV5-6 and TRBJ2-7; TRBD1 or TRBD2 may be the D gene (5 bases each). Deletions cut 5 bases from V and 5 bases from J, with 14 bases between. The CDR3 extends over 13 amino acids. CDR1 and CDR2 from the germline V gene are SGHDT and YYEEEE. DNA of the CDR3: TGTGCCAGCAGTCGGGACCTTTTGAACGAGCAGTACTTC. The encoded protein is CASSRDLLNEQYF.

This chain's CDR3 is CATSHPPRGGETQYF. In nucleotides, the CDR3 is TGTGCCACCAGCCACCCACCCCGGGGGGGAGAGACCCAGTACTTC. This chain links TRBV15 with TRBJ2-5; 8 bases match TRBD2. The CDR3 totals 15 residues. V trimming: 5 bases; J trimming: 4 bases; junction bases outside the gene matches: 9. Germline V lookup: CDR1 LNHNV, CDR2 YYDKDF (reference sequence).